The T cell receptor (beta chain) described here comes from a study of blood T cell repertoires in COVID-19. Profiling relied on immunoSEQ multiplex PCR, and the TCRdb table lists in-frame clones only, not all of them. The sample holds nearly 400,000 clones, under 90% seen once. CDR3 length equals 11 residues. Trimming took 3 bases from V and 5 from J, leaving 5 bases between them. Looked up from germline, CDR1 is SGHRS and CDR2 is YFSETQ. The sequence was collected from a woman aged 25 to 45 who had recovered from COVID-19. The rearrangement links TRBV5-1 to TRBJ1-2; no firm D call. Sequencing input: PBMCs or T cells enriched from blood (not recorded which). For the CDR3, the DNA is TGCGCCAGCAGCTCCTCGTATGGCTACACCTTC. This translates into CASSSSYGYTF.